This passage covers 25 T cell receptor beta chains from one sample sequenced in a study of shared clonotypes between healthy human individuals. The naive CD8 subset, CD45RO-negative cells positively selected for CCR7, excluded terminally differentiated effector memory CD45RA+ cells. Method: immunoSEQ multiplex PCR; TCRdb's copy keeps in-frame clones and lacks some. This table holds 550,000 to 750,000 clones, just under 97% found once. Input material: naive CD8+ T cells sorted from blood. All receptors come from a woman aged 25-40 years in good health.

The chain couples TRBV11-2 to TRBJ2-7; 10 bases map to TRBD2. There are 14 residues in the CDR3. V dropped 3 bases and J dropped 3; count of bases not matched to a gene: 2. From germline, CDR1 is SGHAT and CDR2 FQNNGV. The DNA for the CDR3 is TGTGCCAGCAGCTTTAGCGGGAGGAGCTACGAGCAGTACTTC. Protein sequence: CASSFSGRSYEQYF.

In DNA, the CDR3 is TGTGCCAGCAGTTTAGGGACAGACTCCGGGGAGCTGTTTTTT. Translating it yields CASSLGTDSGELFF. The chain recombines TRBV27 with TRBJ2-2, with 7 bases aligning to TRBD1. The germline V gene encodes CDR1 MNHEY and CDR2 SMNVEV (reference sequence). Germline trimming cut 2 bases from V and 6 bases from J; bases unmatched to any gene: 3. CDR3 length: 14 amino acids.

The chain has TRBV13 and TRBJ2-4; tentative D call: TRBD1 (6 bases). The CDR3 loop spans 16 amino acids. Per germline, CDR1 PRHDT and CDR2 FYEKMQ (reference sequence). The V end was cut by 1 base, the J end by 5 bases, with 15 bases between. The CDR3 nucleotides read TGTGCCAGCAGCTTAGTATGGGAACAGGGAGAAAACATTCAGTACTTC. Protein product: CASSLVWEQGENIQYF. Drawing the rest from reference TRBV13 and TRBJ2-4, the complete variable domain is AAGVIQSPRHLIKEKRETATLKCYPIPRHDTVYWYQQGPGQDPQFLISFYEKMQSDKGSIPDRFSAQQFSDYHSELNMSSLELGDSALYFCASSLVWEQGENIQYFGAGTRLSVL.

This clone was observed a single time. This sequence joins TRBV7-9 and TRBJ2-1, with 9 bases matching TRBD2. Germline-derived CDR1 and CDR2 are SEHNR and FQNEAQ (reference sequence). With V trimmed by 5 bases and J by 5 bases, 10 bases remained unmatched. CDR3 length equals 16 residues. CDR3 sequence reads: CASSRSSGRRNNEQFF. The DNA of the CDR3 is TGTGCCAGCAGCCGATCCAGCGGGAGGCGGAACAATGAGCAGTTCTTC.

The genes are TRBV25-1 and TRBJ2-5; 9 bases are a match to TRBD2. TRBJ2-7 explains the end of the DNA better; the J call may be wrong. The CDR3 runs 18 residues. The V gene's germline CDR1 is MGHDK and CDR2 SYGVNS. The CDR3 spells CASVGWGSGSASSYEQYF. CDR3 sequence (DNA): TGTGCCAGCGTTGGTTGGGGTAGCGGGAGCGCAAGCTCCTACGAGCAGTACTTC.

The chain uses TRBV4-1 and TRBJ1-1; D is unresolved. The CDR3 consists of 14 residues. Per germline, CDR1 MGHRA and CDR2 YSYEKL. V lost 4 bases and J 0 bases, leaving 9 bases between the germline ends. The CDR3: CASSLGVVNTEAFF. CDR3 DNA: TGCGCCAGCAGCCTTGGGGTGGTGAACACTGAAGCTTTCTTT.

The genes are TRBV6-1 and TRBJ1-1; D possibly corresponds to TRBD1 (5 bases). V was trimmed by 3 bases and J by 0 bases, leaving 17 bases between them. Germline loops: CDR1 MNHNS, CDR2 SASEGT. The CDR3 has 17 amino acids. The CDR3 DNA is TGTGCCAGCAGTGAGCCTCTTACTGGGACGGTGAACACTGAAGCTTTCTTT. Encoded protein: CASSEPLTGTVNTEAFF.

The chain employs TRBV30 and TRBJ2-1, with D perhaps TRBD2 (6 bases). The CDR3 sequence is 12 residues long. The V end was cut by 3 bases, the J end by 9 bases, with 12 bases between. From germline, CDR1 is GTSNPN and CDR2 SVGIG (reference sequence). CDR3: CAWSPTSSEQFF. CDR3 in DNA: TGTGCCTGGAGCCCCACTAGCTCTGAGCAGTTCTTC.

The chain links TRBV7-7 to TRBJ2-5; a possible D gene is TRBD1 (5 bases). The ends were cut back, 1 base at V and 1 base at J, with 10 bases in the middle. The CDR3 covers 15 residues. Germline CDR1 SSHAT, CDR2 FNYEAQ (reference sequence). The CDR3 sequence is CASSLVAGPQETQYF. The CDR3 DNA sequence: TGTGCCAGCAGCTTAGTAGCAGGGCCCCAAGAGACCCAGTACTTC.

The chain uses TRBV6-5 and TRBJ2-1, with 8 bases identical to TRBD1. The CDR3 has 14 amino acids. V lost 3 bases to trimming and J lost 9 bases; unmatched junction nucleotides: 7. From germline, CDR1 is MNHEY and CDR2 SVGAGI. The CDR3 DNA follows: TGTGCCAGCAGTTATGGGCAGGGGGCAGTTGAGCAGTTCTTC. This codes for CASSYGQGAVEQFF.

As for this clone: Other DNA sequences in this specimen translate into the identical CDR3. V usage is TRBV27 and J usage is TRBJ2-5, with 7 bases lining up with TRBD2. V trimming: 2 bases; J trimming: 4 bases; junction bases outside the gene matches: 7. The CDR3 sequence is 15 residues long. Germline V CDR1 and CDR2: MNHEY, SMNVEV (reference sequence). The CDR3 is CASSLGTGGRETQYF. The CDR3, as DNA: TGTGCCAGCAGTTTAGGGACGGGGGGAAGAGAGACCCAGTACTTC.

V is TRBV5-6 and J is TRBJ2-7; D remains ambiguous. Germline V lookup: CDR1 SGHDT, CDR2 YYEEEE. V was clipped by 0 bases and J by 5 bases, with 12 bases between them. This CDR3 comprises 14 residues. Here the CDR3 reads CASSLEGIEHEQYF. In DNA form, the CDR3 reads TGTGCCAGCAGCTTGGAAGGGATTGAACACGAGCAGTACTTC. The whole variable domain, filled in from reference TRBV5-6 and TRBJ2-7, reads DAGVTQSPTHLIKTRGQQVTLRCSPKSGHDTVSWYQQALGQGPQFIFQYYEEEERQRGNFPDRFSGHQFPNYSSELNVNALLLGDSALYLCASSLEGIEHEQYFGPGTRLTVT.

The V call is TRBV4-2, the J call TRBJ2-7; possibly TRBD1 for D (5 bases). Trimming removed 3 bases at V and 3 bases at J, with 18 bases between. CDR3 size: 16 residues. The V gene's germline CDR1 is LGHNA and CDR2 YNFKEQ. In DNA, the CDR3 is TGTGCCAGCAGCCAGGAGATGTCCCAGGGTCTCTACGAGCAGTACTTC. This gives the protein CASSQEMSQGLYEQYF.

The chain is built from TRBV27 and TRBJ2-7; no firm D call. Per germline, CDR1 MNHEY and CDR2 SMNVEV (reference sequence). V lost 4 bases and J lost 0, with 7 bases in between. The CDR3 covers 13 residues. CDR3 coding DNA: TGTGCCAGCAGTTCCCCGAACTCCTACGAGCAGTACTTC. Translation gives CASSSPNSYEQYF.

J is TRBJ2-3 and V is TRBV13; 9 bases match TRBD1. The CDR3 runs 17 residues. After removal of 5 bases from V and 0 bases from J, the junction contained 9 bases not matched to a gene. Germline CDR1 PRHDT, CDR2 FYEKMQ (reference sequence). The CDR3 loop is CASSTGTGFSSTDTQYF. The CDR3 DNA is TGTGCCAGCAGCACGGGGACAGGGTTCTCTAGCACAGATACGCAGTATTTT. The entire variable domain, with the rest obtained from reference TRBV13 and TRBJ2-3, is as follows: AAGVIQSPRHLIKEKRETATLKCYPIPRHDTVYWYQQGPGQDPQFLISFYEKMQSDKGSIPDRFSAQQFSDYHSELNMSSLELGDSALYFCASSTGTGFSSTDTQYFGPGTRLTVL.

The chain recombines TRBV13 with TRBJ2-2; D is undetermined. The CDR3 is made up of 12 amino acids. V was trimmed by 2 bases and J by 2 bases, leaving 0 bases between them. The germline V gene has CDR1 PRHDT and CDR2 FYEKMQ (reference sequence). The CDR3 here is CASSLNTGELFF. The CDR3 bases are TGTGCCAGCAGCTTAAACACCGGGGAGCTGTTTTTT. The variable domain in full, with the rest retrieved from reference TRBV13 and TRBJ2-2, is AAGVIQSPRHLIKEKRETATLKCYPIPRHDTVYWYQQGPGQDPQFLISFYEKMQSDKGSIPDRFSAQQFSDYHSELNMSSLELGDSALYFCASSLNTGELFFGEGSRLTVL.

The CDR3 nucleotides are TGTGCCAGCCGTCTGGGGGACTACCCCTACAATGAGCAGTTCTTC. Encoded protein: CASRLGDYPYNEQFF. The chain carries TRBV27 and TRBJ2-1; 7 nucleotides align to TRBD2. The CDR3 has 15 amino acids. Trimming removed 8 bases from V and 2 bases from J; junction bases left unmatched: 9. Per the germline V gene, CDR1 is MNHEY and CDR2 is SMNVEV (reference sequence).

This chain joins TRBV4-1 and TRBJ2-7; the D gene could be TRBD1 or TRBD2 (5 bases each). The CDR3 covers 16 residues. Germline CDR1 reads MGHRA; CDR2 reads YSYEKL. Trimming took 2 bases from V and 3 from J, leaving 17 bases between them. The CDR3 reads CASSQTSGGVGYEQYF. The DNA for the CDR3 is TGCGCCAGCAGCCAAACATCTGGGGGTGTGGGCTACGAGCAGTACTTC.

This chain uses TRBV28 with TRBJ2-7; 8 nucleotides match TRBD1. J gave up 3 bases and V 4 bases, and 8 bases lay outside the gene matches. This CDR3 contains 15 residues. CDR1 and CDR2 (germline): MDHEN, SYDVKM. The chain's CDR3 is CASSSLTGVSYEQYF. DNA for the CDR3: TGTGCCAGCAGTTCCCTGACAGGGGTGAGCTACGAGCAGTACTTC.

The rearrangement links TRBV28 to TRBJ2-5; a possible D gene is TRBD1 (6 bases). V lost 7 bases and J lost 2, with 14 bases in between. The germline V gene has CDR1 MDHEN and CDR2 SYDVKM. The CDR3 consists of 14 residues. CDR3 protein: CASNLDRTQETQYF. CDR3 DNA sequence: TGTGCCAGCAACCTAGACAGGACACAAGAGACCCAGTACTTC.

CDR3 loop: CASSLSSRNTEAFF. CDR3 in DNA: TGTGCCAGCAGTTTATCGTCCAGGAACACTGAAGCTTTCTTT. The chain employs TRBV28 and TRBJ1-1; the D is unclear. V shed 1 base and J shed 1 base, with 7 bases lying between them. The germline V gene encodes CDR1 MDHEN and CDR2 SYDVKM. CDR3 length equals 14 residues.

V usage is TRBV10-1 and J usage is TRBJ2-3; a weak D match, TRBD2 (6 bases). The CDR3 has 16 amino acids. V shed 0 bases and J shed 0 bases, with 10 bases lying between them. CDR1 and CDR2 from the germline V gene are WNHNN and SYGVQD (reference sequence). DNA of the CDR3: TGCGCCAGCAGTGAGTCGGACTACCAAAGCACAGATACGCAGTATTTT. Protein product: CASSESDYQSTDTQYF.

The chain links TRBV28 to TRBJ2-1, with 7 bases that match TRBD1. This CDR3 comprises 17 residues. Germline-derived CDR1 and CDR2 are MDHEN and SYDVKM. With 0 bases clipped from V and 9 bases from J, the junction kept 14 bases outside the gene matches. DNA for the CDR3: TGTGCCAGCAGTTTATGGGTCCCAACGACAGGGAGCGTTGAGCAGTTCTTC. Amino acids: CASSLWVPTTGSVEQFF.

CDR3 loop: CASSLGTVQGSYEQYF. The CDR3 DNA reads as TGTGCCAGCAGCTTGGGAACAGTTCAAGGCTCCTACGAGCAGTACTTC. The chain has TRBV5-4 and TRBJ2-5; no definite D call. The DNA matches TRBJ2-7 better at its end, which makes the J call doubtful. The length of the CDR3 is 16 residues. Germline CDR1 is SGHNT and CDR2 is YYREEE (reference sequence).

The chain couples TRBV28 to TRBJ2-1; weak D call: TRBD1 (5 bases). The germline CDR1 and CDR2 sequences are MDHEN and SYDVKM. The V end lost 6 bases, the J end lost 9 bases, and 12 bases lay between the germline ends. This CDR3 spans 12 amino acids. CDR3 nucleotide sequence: TGTGCCAGCAGGATTCAGGGTTCTGAGCAGTTCTTC. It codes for CASRIQGSEQFF.